Below are 13 T cell receptor beta chains sequenced from a single sample in a study of identical twins. TCRdb itself ran the 5' RACE reads through MiXCR, one entry per CDR3 protein. This sample has hundreds of thousands of distinct CDR3 sequences, with roughly an eighth found just once. This sample was shared with a second study, whose subject was yellow fever vaccine responses in identical twins.

The sample comprised CD8+ T cells sorted from blood. These receptors were taken from a woman between 18 and 29 years old in good health.

This clonotype was seen more than once but under ten times. The V call is TRBV27, the J call TRBJ2-3; a possible D gene is TRBD1 (5 bases). Germline V lookup: CDR1 MNHEY, CDR2 SMNVEV (reference sequence). Trimming removed 10 bases from V and 2 bases from J, with 13 bases in between. The CDR3 has 13 amino acids. The CDR3 reads CATTSGNTDTQYF. As DNA, the CDR3 is TGTGCCACCACTTCAGGGAACACAGATACGCAGTATTTT.

The table lists this clonotype with a few counts. The rearrangement links TRBV28 to TRBJ1-6; no firm D call. The CDR3 is 15 residues long. Trimming shortened V by 4 bases and J by 8 bases, and 15 bases separated the two germline ends. Per the germline V gene, CDR1 is MDHEN and CDR2 is SYDVKM. This chain's CDR3 is CASSSRFSGDSPLHF. The CDR3 DNA is TGTGCCAGCAGTTCAAGGTTTTCAGGTGATTCACCCCTCCACTTT.

This rearrangement joins TRBV7-9 to TRBJ1-6; D call uncertain. Germline V gene sequence: CDR1 SEHNR, CDR2 FQNEAQ (reference sequence). There are 14 residues in the CDR3. V was shortened by 5 bases and J by 7 bases, with 12 bases between the two germline ends. CDR3 sequence reads: CASSLTNGNSPLHF. Written as DNA, the CDR3 is TGTGCCAGCAGCCTAACAAACGGGAATTCACCCCTCCACTTT.

This clonotype was counted between two and nine times. The V gene is TRBV4-1, the J gene TRBJ2-7; 7 bases match TRBD2. J was trimmed by 4 bases and V by 4 bases; bases with no gene match: 4. The V gene's germline CDR1 is MGHRA and CDR2 YSYEKL. The CDR3 length is 13 residues. This chain's CDR3 is CASSPGDYYEQYF. The CDR3 coding sequence is TGCGCCAGCAGCCCTGGGGACTATTACGAGCAGTACTTC.

This clonotype was observed a handful of times. The rearrangement joins TRBV10-3 to TRBJ1-1; tentative D call: TRBD1 (6 bases). The ends were cut back, 11 bases at V and 4 bases at J, with 11 bases in the middle. From germline, CDR1 is ENHRY and CDR2 SYGVKD. The CDR3 runs to 11 residues. CDR3 loop: CAVQQGTEAFF. CDR3 nucleotide sequence: TGTGCCGTGCAACAGGGCACTGAAGCTTTCTTT.

This clonotype was counted a few times. The rearrangement uses TRBV28 and TRBJ2-5; TRBD2 is a possible D gene (5 bases). Trimming stripped 7 bases from V and 2 bases from J, with 14 bases between. Germline CDR1 and CDR2: MDHEN and SYDVKM. The CDR3 totals 14 residues. The CDR3: CASTRGGGQETQYF. The DNA of the CDR3 is TGTGCCAGCACTAGAGGCGGCGGGCAAGAGACCCAGTACTTC.

This clonotype occurred a few times. The CDR3 here is CASSLGLDSSYF. CDR3 sequence (DNA): TGTGCCAGCAGCTTAGGACTAGATAGTAGTTATTTT. The gene calls are TRBV7-9 and TRBJ2-3; D may be TRBD2 (6 bases). In germline, CDR1 is SEHNR, CDR2 FQNEAQ (reference sequence). This CDR3 is 12 amino acids long. Trimming took off 1 base at V and 15 bases at J, with 14 bases between the two ends. Complete variable domain (other parts from reference TRBV7-9 and TRBJ2-3): DTGVSQNPRHKITKRGQNVTFRCDPISEHNRLYWYRQTLGQGPEFLTYFQNEAQLEKSRLLSDRFSAERPKGSFSTLEIQRTEQGDSAMYLCASSLGLDSSYFGPGTRLTVL.

The chain links TRBV7-9 to TRBJ2-7, with TRBD2 identical over 7 bases. CDR3 length: 14 residues. The germline V gene encodes CDR1 SEHNR and CDR2 FQNEAQ (reference sequence). V was pared by 5 bases and J by 2 bases, with 6 bases of the junction left unmatched. This chain's CDR3 is CASSPRDYPYEQYF. Written as DNA, the CDR3 is TGTGCCAGCAGCCCCCGGGACTACCCCTACGAGCAGTACTTC. The full variable domain, rest sourced from reference TRBV7-9 and TRBJ2-7, is DTGVSQNPRHKITKRGQNVTFRCDPISEHNRLYWYRQTLGQGPEFLTYFQNEAQLEKSRLLSDRFSAERPKGSFSTLEIQRTEQGDSAMYLCASSPRDYPYEQYFGPGTRLTVT.

This clonotype was seen more than once but under ten times. The V gene is TRBV19, the J gene TRBJ2-1, with D possibly matching TRBD2 (6 bases). CDR1 and CDR2 from the germline V gene are LNHDA and SQIVND (reference sequence). V was trimmed by 3 bases and J by 12 bases, leaving 15 bases between them. There are 13 residues in the CDR3. CDR3 protein: CASSIAGGRTQFF. As DNA, the CDR3 is TGTGCCAGTAGTATCGCCGGAGGGCGTACGCAGTTCTTC.

The sample holds a few counts of this clonotype. This sequence joins TRBV3-1 and TRBJ2-1, with 7 positions matching TRBD2. V was pared by 1 base and J by 4 bases, with 10 bases of the junction left unmatched. From germline, CDR1 is LGHDT and CDR2 YNNKEL (reference sequence). There are 17 residues in the CDR3. The CDR3 spells CASSQGSPERDYNEQFF. The CDR3 nucleotides read TGTGCCAGCAGCCAAGGTTCACCAGAGCGGGATTACAATGAGCAGTTCTTC.

This sequence joins TRBV27 and TRBJ2-7, with 9 nucleotides matching TRBD1. The CDR3 is 15 amino acids. Trimming at V came to 6 bases and at J to 2 bases, leaving 8 bases not matched to a gene. The germline gives CDR1 MNHEY, CDR2 SMNVEV (reference sequence). DNA for the CDR3: TGTGCCAGCAGCCTGGGGACAGGGTTGGCCTACGAGCAGTACTTC. Its translation: CASSLGTGLAYEQYF.

At least ten counts were recorded for this clonotype. This rearrangement joins TRBV7-9 to TRBJ2-7; TRBD2 matches at 11 bases. The V gene's germline CDR1 is SEHNR and CDR2 FQNEAQ (reference sequence). CDR3 length equals 12 residues. CDR3 bases: TGTGCACTTAGCGGGAGGGCCGCCGAGCAGTACTTC. Translation gives CALSGRAAEQYF. Variable domain in full (rest from reference TRBV7-9 and TRBJ2-7): DTGVSQNPRHKITKRGQNVTFRCDPISEHNRLYWYRQTLGQGPEFLTYFQNEAQLEKSRLLSDRFSAERPKGSFSTLEIQRTEQGDSAMYLCALSGRAAEQYFGPGTRLTVT.

The table lists this clonotype with a few counts. An end of the junction does not agree with germline; a read error may underlie this. The chain has TRBV9 and TRBJ1-4; D remains ambiguous. This CDR3 contains 17 residues. CDR1 and CDR2 (germline): SGDLS, YYNGEE. The chain's CDR3 is CASSVGGGFATNGKLFF. CDR3 DNA: TGTGCCAGCAGCGTAGGAGGCGGATTTGCAACTAATGGAAAACTGTTTTTT. The full variable domain, its missing parts supplied by reference TRBV9 and TRBJ1-4, is DSGVTQTPKHLITATGQRVTLRCSPRSGDLSVYWYQQSLDQGLQFLIQYYNGEERAKGNILERFSAQQFPDLHSELNLSSLELGDSALYFCASSVGGGFATNGKLFFGSGTQLSVL.